Listed below are T cell receptor beta chains from one sample, sequenced in a study of prognosis after radiotherapy for stage I lung cancer. TCRdb itself ran the multiplex PCR reads through MiXCR, one entry per CDR3 protein. The data contain tens of thousands of distinct CDR3 sequences, approximately 24% of them singletons. The source material was PBMCs, sampled before or after stereotactic body radiation therapy (not recorded which). The receptor source for this set is a donor aged 50 or older with non-small cell lung cancer. Each CDR3 is given with its conserved first and last residue. The D gene is left open where the match is weak. Some rows mark clone size as missing; the rest say once, few, many or name a class of expanded clone.

j_gene	v_gene	d_gene	abundance	CDR3aa	CDR3nt
TRBJ2-7	TRBV28	-	-	CASSFIYRAVYEQYF	TGTGCCAGCAGTTTCATTTACAGGGCGGTCTACGAGCAGTACTTC
TRBJ2-3	TRBV9	TRBD1	-	CASSVEGRGTDTQYF	TGTGCCAGCAGCGTAGAGGGCAGGGGGACAGATACGCAGTATTTT
TRBJ2-5	TRBV20-1	-	-	CSARDLGRPRETQYF	TGCAGTGCTAGAGATCTGGGCAGGCCAAGAGAGACCCAGTACTTC
TRBJ2-7	TRBV2	TRBD1	many	CASSHHRDRDTYEQYF	TGTGCCAGCAGTCACCACCGAGACAGGGACACCTACGAGCAGTACTTC
TRBJ2-1	TRBV6-1	-	few	CASNDDPSTAEQFF	TGTGCCAGCAATGACGACCCCTCGACCGCTGAGCAGTTCTTC
TRBJ2-5	TRBV5-1	TRBD1	many	CASSQSGTGGQTQYF	TGCGCCAGCAGCCAATCCGGGACAGGGGGCCAGACCCAGTACTTC
TRBJ2-1	TRBV9	TRBD2	many	CASSASGGNHNEQFF	TGTGCCAGCAGCGCCAGCGGGGGGAACCACAATGAGCAGTTCTTC
TRBJ1-2	TRBV5-1	-	many	CASSPSPGKDYGYTF	TGCGCCAGCAGCCCCAGTCCAGGGAAGGACTATGGCTACACCTTC
TRBJ1-5	TRBV24-1	TRBD1	few	CATSDSETGAGPQHF	TGTGCCACCAGTGACTCAGAAACAGGGGCGGGGCCCCAGCATTTT
TRBJ2-7	TRBV2	-	-	CASSDWWAREQYF	TGTGCCAGCAGTGATTGGTGGGCTCGCGAGCAGTACTTC
TRBJ1-2	TRBV20-1	-	many	CSARGGTNYGYTF	TGCAGTGCTAGAGGGGGAACTAACTATGGCTACACCTTC
TRBJ2-1	TRBV29-1	-	many	CSAHERGSGYNEQFF	TGCAGCGCACACGAAAGAGGGTCGGGGTACAATGAGCAGTTCTTC
TRBJ2-1	TRBV28	TRBD2	-	CASRSGLANNEEFF	TGTGCCAGCAGATCGGGACTAGCCAACAATGAGGAGTTCTTC
TRBJ1-2	TRBV28	TRBD1	many	CASSPAGGAFGYTF	TGTGCCAGCAGTCCCGCAGGGGGCGCGTTTGGCTACACCTTC
TRBJ2-7	TRBV29-1	TRBD1	many	CSVAGTGAYEQYF	TGCAGCGTCGCCGGGACAGGGGCCTACGAGCAGTACTTC
TRBJ1-2	TRBV3-1	-	many	CASSQGIRGYTF	TGTGCCAGCAGCCAAGGGATAAGGGGCTACACCTTC
TRBJ1-2	TRBV7-3	-	many	CASSPHIRGAGGGYTF	TGTGCCAGCAGCCCACACATCCGAGGGGCGGGAGGTGGCTACACCTTC
TRBJ2-7	TRBV6-1	-	many	CASSYGGSDSYEQYF	TGTGCCAGCAGCTACGGCGGGTCAGACTCCTACGAGCAGTACTTC
TRBJ1-1	TRBV10-2	-	few	CASSDQVWMNTEAFF	TGCGCCAGCAGTGATCAAGTGTGGATGAACACTGAAGCTTTCTTT
TRBJ2-5	TRBV6-2/TRBV6-3	TRBD2	many	CASSYSIFSGEYQETQYF	TGTGCCAGCAGTTACTCGATATTTAGCGGGGAGTACCAAGAGACCCAGTACTTC